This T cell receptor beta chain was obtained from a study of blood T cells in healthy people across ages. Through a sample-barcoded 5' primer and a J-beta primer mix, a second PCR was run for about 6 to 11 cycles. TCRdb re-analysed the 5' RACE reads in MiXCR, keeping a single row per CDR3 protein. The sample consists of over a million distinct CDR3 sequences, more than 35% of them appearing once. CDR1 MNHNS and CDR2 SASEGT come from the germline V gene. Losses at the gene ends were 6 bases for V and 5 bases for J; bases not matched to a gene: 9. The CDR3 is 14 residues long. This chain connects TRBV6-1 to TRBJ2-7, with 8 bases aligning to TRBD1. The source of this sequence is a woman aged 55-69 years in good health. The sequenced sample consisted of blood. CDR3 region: CASSADRVVDEQYF. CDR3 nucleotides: TGTGCCAGCAGCGCGGACAGGGTAGTCGACGAGCAGTACTTC.